The 29 T cell receptor beta chains listed next were all sequenced from one sample in a study of cytotoxic CD8 clonotypes in ibrutinib-treated CLL. Here immunoSEQ multiplex PCR was the method, and the copy in TCRdb shows in-frame clones only, minus some. The profile covers 330,000 or so clones, with 67% appearing a single time and just under 6.5% taken by the ten largest. Source: PBMCs, taken after 36 months of ibrutinib treatment. These receptors originate from a human donor with chronic lymphocytic leukemia.

Only a few counts were recorded for this clone. The chain carries TRBV7-9 and TRBJ2-3; possibly TRBD2 for D (6 bases). The germline CDR1 and CDR2 sequences are SEHNR and FQNEAQ (reference sequence). This CDR3 comprises 11 residues. For the CDR3, the DNA is TGTGCAGCGGGCGGCAAGAATACGCAGTATTTT. Protein product: CAAGGKNTQYF.

V usage is TRBV20-1 and J usage is TRBJ1-2; D remains ambiguous. CDR1 DFQATT and CDR2 SNEGSKA come from the germline V gene (reference sequence). Trimming took off 1 base at V and 8 bases at J, with 5 bases between the two ends. CDR3 length: 10 amino acids. The chain's CDR3 is CSARVWGYTF. CDR3 in DNA: TGCAGTGCTAGAGTATGGGGCTACACCTTC.

The chain uses TRBV9 and TRBJ2-1; 13 positions agree with TRBD2. The trim removed 2 bases at V and 0 bases at J, leaving 8 bases unmatched. The CDR3 loop spans 19 amino acids. Germline assignment: CDR1 SGDLS and CDR2 YYNGEE. The CDR3 here is CASSVPGTSGTRSYNEQFF. CDR3 DNA sequence: TGTGCCAGCAGCGTTCCCGGGACTAGCGGGACCCGCTCCTACAATGAGCAGTTCTTC.

This chain connects TRBV28 to TRBJ1-2; the match to TRBD1 covers 7 bases. CDR3 length: 13 residues. The V segment lost 6 bases and the J segment 5 bases; nucleotides outside the gene matches: 6. Germline assignment: CDR1 MDHEN and CDR2 SYDVKM. The CDR3: CASSSQGIYGYTF. The CDR3 nucleotides read TGTGCCAGCAGCTCACAGGGGATTTATGGCTACACCTTC.

This clone was counted between two and nine times. This chain uses TRBV6-5 with TRBJ2-7, with TRBD2 matching over 8 bases. This CDR3 is 14 amino acids long. Germline CDR1 is MNHEY and CDR2 is SVGAGI. V lost 10 bases and J lost 0; bases outside the gene matches: 8. CDR3 nucleotide sequence: TGTGCCACCGCGCGCGGGGGGTTCTCCTACGAGCAGTACTTC. Amino acids: CATARGGFSYEQYF.

The chain employs TRBV12-2 and TRBJ1-5; TRBD1 was called by the table and not checked on the DNA. TRBV12-2 represents a pseudogene. The CDR3 consists of 16 residues. The chain's CDR3 is CASRLAPGQGSQPQHF. CDR3 in DNA: TGTGCAAGTCGCTTAGCGCCGGGACAGGGGTCGCAGCCCCAGCATTTT.

This sequence joins TRBV29-1 and TRBJ2-7; maybe TRBD2 (6 bases). Trimming stripped 7 bases from V and 3 bases from J, with 16 bases between. The germline CDR1 and CDR2 sequences are SQVTM and ANQGSEA. The CDR3 contains 13 residues. The DNA for the CDR3 is TGCAGCGCTGGAGGGAGACCGAGCTACGAGCAGTACTTC. Translation: CSAGGRPSYEQYF.

The chain employs TRBV7-8 and TRBJ2-5; D is perhaps TRBD1 or TRBD2 (5 bases each). Germline CDR1 reads SGHVS; CDR2 reads FQNEAQ. The V end was cut by 5 bases, the J end by 3 bases, with 19 bases between. The CDR3 contains 16 residues. The CDR3 spells CASSLGTSIAEETQYF. The CDR3 DNA reads as TGTGCCAGCAGCCTCGGGACGTCTATTGCAGAAGAGACCCAGTACTTC.

The gene calls are TRBV5-1 and TRBJ1-3; D is uncertain. The germline gives CDR1 SGHRS, CDR2 YFSETQ. CDR3 size: 14 residues. V shed 0 bases and J shed 2 bases, with 6 bases lying between them. CDR3 sequence: CASSLGGPGNTIYF. CDR3 sequence (DNA): TGCGCCAGCAGCTTGGGCGGACCTGGAAACACCATATATTTT.

The sample holds one count of this clone. This chain connects TRBV6-4 to TRBJ2-1; 13 positions match TRBD2. The V gene's germline CDR1 is MRHNA and CDR2 SNTAGT. The J segment lost 7 bases and the V segment lost 7 bases, leaving 4 bases of the junction unmatched. This CDR3 comprises 14 residues. CDR3 sequence: CASTRTSGGNEQFF. Written as DNA, the CDR3 is TGTGCCAGCACCAGGACTAGCGGGGGTAATGAGCAGTTCTTC.

This sequence joins TRBV11-2 and TRBJ2-7; D possibly matches TRBD1 or TRBD2 (6 bases each). V dropped 5 bases and J dropped 9 bases, with 14 bases sitting between them. Germline V gene lookup returns CDR1 SGHAT and CDR2 FQNNGV. This CDR3 spans 12 amino acids. Written as DNA, the CDR3 is TGTGCCAGCAGCACAAAACAGGGAGGGCAGTACTTC. Translating it yields CASSTKQGGQYF.

The chain recombines TRBV11-1 with TRBJ2-1; D not certain. Germline-derived CDR1 and CDR2 are SGHAT and FQDESV (reference sequence). The CDR3 length is 13 residues. The ends were cut back, 1 base at V and 3 bases at J, with 4 bases in the middle. The CDR3 region is CASSLGVYNEQFF. In nucleotides, the CDR3 is TGTGCCAGCAGCTTAGGGGTCTACAATGAGCAGTTCTTC.

This clone appeared a few times. The V gene is TRBV11-2, the J gene TRBJ1-3, with 9 bases lining up with TRBD1. Unmatched junction bases numbered 4, after V lost 5 bases and J lost 2 bases. The germline gives CDR1 SGHAT, CDR2 FQNNGV. The CDR3 runs 15 residues. CDR3 coding DNA: TGTGCCAGCAGCGTACAGGGGGCTGCTGGAAACACCATATATTTT. Protein product: CASSVQGAAGNTIYF.

This chain joins TRBV29-1 and TRBJ2-5; 12 bases fit TRBD2. Germline CDR1 SQVTM, CDR2 ANQGSEA. The CDR3 runs to 16 residues. After removal of 2 bases from V and 4 bases from J, the junction contained 8 bases not matched to a gene. CDR3 protein: CSVEFGLAGIGETQYF. DNA of the CDR3: TGCAGCGTTGAATTCGGACTAGCGGGAATCGGAGAGACCCAGTACTTC.

The rearrangement uses TRBV6-1 and TRBJ1-2; D is unclear. Germline-derived CDR1 and CDR2 are MNHNS and SASEGT. V was shortened by 2 bases and J by 3 bases, with 10 bases between the two germline ends. This CDR3 is built from 14 residues. DNA for the CDR3: TGTGCCAGCAGTGAACCCGTGGTTGACTATGGCTACACCTTC. Its translation is CASSEPVVDYGYTF.

The chain has TRBV9 and TRBJ2-2; a weak D match, TRBD1 (7 bases). Germline V gives CDR1 SGDLS, CDR2 YYNGEE. CDR3 length equals 16 residues. Trimming left V 0 bases short and J 3 bases short, with 12 bases between. CDR3 residues: CASSVAPRGDTGELFF. In nucleotides, the CDR3 is TGTGCCAGCAGCGTAGCCCCCAGGGGGGACACCGGGGAGCTGTTTTTT.

This clone was found a few times. The rearrangement joins TRBV29-1 to TRBJ1-2, with 8 bases identical to TRBD1. The CDR3 is 14 residues long. V shed 6 bases and J 8 bases; nucleotides not matched to a gene: 14. The germline V gene has CDR1 SQVTM and CDR2 ANQGSEA. The CDR3 DNA sequence: TGCAGCGTGGGACAGGAACACACCGGGAAAGGCTACACCTTC. Amino acids: CSVGQEHTGKGYTF. Combining the CDR3 with reference TRBV29-1 and TRBJ1-2 gives the whole variable domain SAVISQKPSRDICQRGTSLTIQCQVDSQVTMMFWYRQQPGQSLTLIATANQGSEATYESGFVIDKFPISRPNLTFSTLTVSNMSPEDSSIYLCSVGQEHTGKGYTFGSGTRLTVV.

This clone was seen a single time. The chain combines TRBV28 with TRBJ2-7, with D possibly being TRBD1 (5 bases). Germline values: CDR1 MDHEN, CDR2 SYDVKM. With 3 bases removed from V and 6 bases from J, the gap between germline ends came to 18 bases. The CDR3 has 15 amino acids. The CDR3: CASSFFGRASFEQYF. The CDR3 nucleotides are TGTGCCAGCAGTTTTTTCGGCAGGGCTAGTTTCGAGCAGTACTTC.

The chain employs TRBV7-7 and TRBJ2-7; D might be TRBD1 or TRBD2, each matching 5 bases. Looked up from germline, CDR1 is SSHAT and CDR2 is FNYEAQ (reference sequence). This CDR3 comprises 13 residues. V was shortened by 1 base and J by 4 bases, with 8 bases between the two germline ends. The CDR3 region is CASSLGDAYEQYF. CDR3 nucleotides: TGTGCCAGCAGCTTAGGGGACGCTTACGAGCAGTACTTC.

The chain recombines TRBV28 with TRBJ2-5; D possibly corresponds to TRBD2 (6 bases). Germline lookup yields CDR1 MDHEN and CDR2 SYDVKM. Trimming took off 9 bases at V and 0 bases at J, with 11 bases between the two ends. This CDR3 comprises 13 residues. Here the CDR3 reads CASSGGNQETQYF. The CDR3 coding sequence is TGTGCCAGTAGTGGGGGGAACCAAGAGACCCAGTACTTC.

The gene calls are TRBV29-1 and TRBJ2-3; 7 nucleotides line up with TRBD2. The CDR3 spans 14 residues. CDR1 is SQVTM and CDR2 is ANQGSEA in the germline V gene. With 3 bases clipped from V and 4 bases from J, the junction kept 7 bases outside the gene matches. The CDR3 DNA is TGCAGCGTTGAGAAGGGCGGGGGTGCAGATACGCAGTATTTT. As protein: CSVEKGGGADTQYF.

This chain joins TRBV5-8 and TRBJ2-2; D gene unclear. The ends were cut back, 0 bases at V and 2 bases at J, with 11 bases in the middle. This CDR3 has 16 residues. Germline-derived CDR1 and CDR2 are SGHTS and YDEGEE. The CDR3 nucleotides read TGTGCCAGCAGCTTGGGCAGGAGCCTTAACACCGGGGAGCTGTTTTTT. Its protein is CASSLGRSLNTGELFF.

The count of this clone is one. The chain couples TRBV5-1 to TRBJ2-3; D remains unclear. From germline, CDR1 is SGHRS and CDR2 YFSETQ. The CDR3 has 14 residues. The V end was cut by 4 bases, the J end by 4 bases, with 13 bases between. As DNA, the CDR3 is TGCGCCAGCAGCGGAGTGGTTGTTTCAGATACGCAGTATTTT. Translation: CASSGVVVSDTQYF.

The gene calls are TRBV6-5 and TRBJ2-7, with a tentative D call TRBD2 (6 bases). The CDR3 consists of 11 residues. Trimming pared 8 bases from V and 5 bases from J, leaving 10 bases between. Germline V gene lookup returns CDR1 MNHEY and CDR2 SVGAGI. The CDR3 nucleotides are TGTGCCAGCTCGTGGGGGGACGAGCAGTACTTC. This sequence encodes CASSWGDEQYF.

A few counts support this clone. The V gene is TRBV7-9, the J gene TRBJ1-2; D is unresolved. V lost 2 bases and J 0 bases, leaving 7 bases between the germline ends. CDR1 and CDR2 (germline): SEHNR, FQNEAQ (reference sequence). This CDR3 contains 14 residues. The CDR3: CASSLPGTNYGYTF. In DNA, the CDR3 is TGTGCCAGCAGCTTACCCGGGACTAACTATGGCTACACCTTC.

This clone was found once. The chain is built from TRBV5-1 and TRBJ1-1; 9 bases map to TRBD1. Germline assignment: CDR1 SGHRS and CDR2 YFSETQ. The CDR3 has 16 residues. Germline trimming cut 0 bases from V and 6 bases from J; bases unmatched to any gene: 9. Here the CDR3 reads CASSLGGQGLRAEAFF. The CDR3 bases are TGCGCCAGCAGCTTGGGTGGACAGGGGCTTAGGGCTGAAGCTTTCTTT.

This clone was observed a few times. This sample also contains other DNA sequences that code for the same CDR3. V usage is TRBV27 and J usage is TRBJ2-1; 9 bases line up with TRBD2. The CDR3 consists of 15 residues. From germline, CDR1 is MNHEY and CDR2 SMNVEV (reference sequence). With V trimmed by 3 bases and J by 0 bases, 0 bases remained unmatched. The CDR3, as DNA: TGTGCCAGCAGTTTTAGCGGGAGCTCCTACAATGAGCAGTTCTTC. Amino acid sequence: CASSFSGSSYNEQFF.

The chain carries TRBV5-1 and TRBJ1-2, with 10 bases that match TRBD1. This CDR3 contains 14 residues. J gave up 5 bases and V 4 bases, and 5 bases lay outside the gene matches. CDR1 and CDR2 from the germline V gene are SGHRS and YFSETQ. The CDR3, as DNA: TGCGCCAGCAGCCCGGGACAGGGGTATTATGGCTACACCTTC. It yields the protein CASSPGQGYYGYTF. The entire variable domain, with the rest obtained from reference TRBV5-1 and TRBJ1-2, is as follows: KAGVTQTPRYLIKTRGQQVTLSCSPISGHRSVSWYQQTPGQGLQFLFEYFSETQRNKGNFPGRFSGRQFSNSRSEMNVSTLELGDSALYLCASSPGQGYYGYTFGSGTRLTVV.

V is TRBV9 and J is TRBJ2-3; D possibly corresponds to TRBD2 (5 bases). The V and J ends lost 3 bases and 0 bases respectively, with 17 bases between them. This CDR3 is built from 17 residues. Germline CDR1 and CDR2: SGDLS and YYNGEE. CDR3 sequence (DNA): TGTGCCAGCAGCGGGAGGAATGGCGGGTTGAGCACAGATACGCAGTATTTT. As protein: CASSGRNGGLSTDTQYF.